These 24 T cell receptor beta chains were sequenced from one sample in a study of T cell repertoires in cytomegalovirus infection. The antigens of these receptors remain unknown. TCRdb itself ran the reads through MiXCR, one entry per CDR3 protein. The sample lists approximately 220,000 distinct CDR3 sequences, around two fifths occurring once. Sample: CD8+ T cells from cultured PBMCs, taken from culture after CMV antigen stimulation. The receptors stem from a human donor in good health (CMV status not recorded). Some clones in this sample may be carry-over from other donors' samples.

V is TRBV19 and J is TRBJ2-1; D call uncertain. Trimming shortened V by 7 bases and J by 0 bases, and 13 bases separated the two germline ends. CDR3 length: 15 amino acids. Germline V gene lookup returns CDR1 LNHDA and CDR2 SQIVND (reference sequence). CDR3 DNA: TGTGCCAGTACCTCAGACGGCAGCTCCTACAATGAGCAGTTCTTC. Its translation: CASTSDGSSYNEQFF.

This clonotype showed up many times. V is TRBV7-2 and J is TRBJ1-2; TRBD1 matches at 8 bases. The CDR3 has 15 residues. V gave up 5 bases and J gave up 3 bases; unmatched junction bases: 8. The germline gives CDR1 SGHTA, CDR2 FQGNSA. The CDR3 region has the DNA TGTGCCAGCAGCATACCGGACAGGGTGGACTATGGCTACACCTTC. It is translated as CASSIPDRVDYGYTF.

The chain uses TRBV27 and TRBJ2-3, with 7 bases matching TRBD2. This CDR3 has 14 amino acids. CDR1 and CDR2 (germline): MNHEY, SMNVEV (reference sequence). Trimming cost V 3 bases and J 4 bases; bases outside gene matches: 4. The CDR3 reads CASSLGGWPDTQYF. CDR3 bases: TGTGCCAGCAGTTTGGGAGGGTGGCCAGATACGCAGTATTTT.

This clonotype was observed a single time. As the CDR3 is not closed by the conserved phenylalanine or tryptophan, this likely results from a read error. The V call is TRBV7-3, the J call TRBJ2-7; D is unclear. The CDR3 totals 13 residues. The V end lost 2 bases, the J end lost 3 bases, and 8 bases lay between the germline ends. Germline values: CDR1 SGHTA, CDR2 FQGTGA. In nucleotides, the CDR3 is TGTGCCAGCAGCTTAGGGCGCGGCTACGAGCAGTACTTA. Protein sequence: CASSLGRGYEQYL.

This clonotype turned up a few times. The CDR3 here is CASSSPRAGIDEQFF. The CDR3 bases are TGTGCCAGCAGCTCACCGAGGGCGGGGATAGATGAGCAGTTCTTC. The J gene is TRBJ2-1, the V gene TRBV5-6; weak D call: TRBD2 (6 bases). V lost 3 bases and J lost 8, with 18 bases in between. Germline CDR1 SGHDT, CDR2 YYEEEE. This CDR3 is built from 15 residues.

J is TRBJ2-7 and V is TRBV15; perhaps D is TRBD1 or TRBD2 (5 bases each). The germline V and J ends were trimmed by 0 bases and 3 bases, with 18 bases remaining between them. The germline V gene has CDR1 LNHNV and CDR2 YYDKDF (reference sequence). The CDR3 has 17 amino acids. This chain's CDR3 is CATSREGRQGHLYEQYF. Written as DNA, the CDR3 is TGTGCCACCAGCAGAGAGGGACGCCAGGGCCACCTCTACGAGCAGTACTTC.

About this clonotype: At one of its ends the junction is not consistent with the germline gene, which may arise from a read error. J is TRBJ2-7 and V is TRBV4-1; the D is unclear. This CDR3 has 13 amino acids. Germline values: CDR1 MGHRA, CDR2 YSYEKL. The CDR3 DNA reads TGTGCCAGCAGCCAAGCGCGGTTCTACGAGCAGTACTTC. Translating gives CASSQARFYEQYF.

CDR3 sequence reads: CATRTGGITEAFF. In nucleotides, the CDR3 is TGTGCCACCAGGACAGGGGGCATAACTGAAGCTTTCTTT. The chain combines TRBV27 with TRBJ1-1; 11 bases map to TRBD1. Unmatched junction bases numbered 6, after V lost 10 bases and J lost 5 bases. CDR3 length equals 13 residues. Per germline, CDR1 MNHEY and CDR2 SMNVEV (reference sequence).

There are many counts of this clonotype. J is TRBJ2-2 and V is TRBV7-3, with unresolved D. V was shortened by 2 bases and J by 5 bases, with 3 bases between the two germline ends. Germline V gene sequence: CDR1 SGHTA, CDR2 FQGTGA. The CDR3 length is 12 residues. CDR3 in DNA: TGTGCCAGCAGCTTACGTACCGGGGAGCTGTTTTTT. It is translated as CASSLRTGELFF.

This clonotype was seen only a few times. The J gene is TRBJ2-1, the V gene TRBV5-1; 9 nucleotides match TRBD2. This CDR3 region has 18 residues. The V gene end was trimmed by 6 bases and the J gene end by 5 bases; junction bases not matched to a gene: 18. The germline CDR1 and CDR2 sequences are SGHRS and YFSETQ. The CDR3 protein is CASNRRASGTYGHNEQFF. The CDR3 DNA reads TGCGCCAGCAACCGAAGGGCTAGCGGGACTTATGGCCACAATGAGCAGTTCTTC.

This clonotype has ten or more counts. The gene calls are TRBV6-2 or TRBV6-3 and TRBJ1-6, with D possibly matching TRBD1 (6 bases). V was shortened by 6 bases and J by 11 bases, with 14 bases between the two germline ends. The length of the CDR3 is 13 residues. Germline CDR1 is MNHEY and CDR2 is SVGEGT. This CDR3 is CASSRDIRAPLHF. In DNA form, the CDR3 reads TGTGCCAGCAGCCGGGACATTCGGGCACCCCTCCACTTT.

This clonotype showed up just a few times. CDR3 coding DNA: TGTGCCAGCAGCTCCGGGACAGGGGCACCCTACTATGGCTACACCTTC. Amino acids: CASSSGTGAPYYGYTF. V and J are TRBV7-8 and TRBJ1-2, with 10 positions matching TRBD1. CDR3 size: 16 residues. Germline V gene sequence: CDR1 SGHVS, CDR2 FQNEAQ. J lost 3 bases, V lost 4 bases, and 8 bases had no gene match.

V is TRBV19 and J is TRBJ2-1; TRBD2 matches 13 bases. J was trimmed by 6 bases and V by 4 bases; bases with no gene match: 3. The V gene's germline CDR1 is LNHDA and CDR2 SQIVND (reference sequence). The CDR3 length is 15 residues. The CDR3 sequence is CASSRLAGGFNEQFF. CDR3 DNA: TGTGCCAGTAGTAGACTAGCGGGAGGTTTCAATGAGCAGTTCTTC.

J is TRBJ2-2 and V is TRBV6-6, with 9 bases matching TRBD2. Germline CDR1 and CDR2: MNHNY and SVGAGI (reference sequence). Losses at the gene ends were 2 bases for V and 7 bases for J; bases not matched to a gene: 5. This CDR3 has 15 amino acids. The CDR3 loop reads CASSYLAGRNGELFF. CDR3 in DNA: TGTGCCAGCAGTTACCTAGCGGGAAGAAACGGGGAGCTGTTTTTT.

The V and J genes are TRBV27 and TRBJ2-1; D remains unclear. The V and J ends lost 2 bases and 2 bases respectively, with 7 bases between them. Germline values: CDR1 MNHEY, CDR2 SMNVEV (reference sequence). The CDR3 spans 14 residues. DNA of the CDR3: TGTGCCAGCAGTTTACTAGGGCCCTACAATGAGCAGTTCTTC. Its translation is CASSLLGPYNEQFF.

V usage is TRBV7-8 and J usage is TRBJ1-1, with TRBD1 matching over 7 bases. The CDR3 totals 14 residues. V lost 6 bases, J lost 4 bases, and 8 bases stayed unmatched. CDR1 is SGHVS, CDR2 FQNEAQ, per germline. The chain's CDR3 is CASRGGGAVTEAFF. The DNA for the CDR3 is TGTGCCAGCAGAGGAGGGGGCGCGGTCACTGAAGCTTTCTTT.

This clonotype was detected only a few times. The chain uses TRBV4-3 and TRBJ1-2, with 10 bases fitting TRBD1. The CDR3 is 13 residues long. From germline, CDR1 is LGHNA and CDR2 YSLEER. V was pared by 3 bases and J by 6 bases, with 1 base of the junction left unmatched. CDR3 loop: CASSHGTGDGYTF. The CDR3 bases are TGCGCCAGCAGCCATGGGACAGGGGATGGCTACACCTTC.

V and J are TRBV29-1 and TRBJ1-2; D might be TRBD1 (6 bases). In germline, CDR1 is SQVTM, CDR2 ANQGSEA. V was trimmed by 0 bases and J by 6 bases, leaving 8 bases between them. The CDR3 runs 12 residues. The CDR3 sequence: CSVEEAGDGYTF. CDR3 coding DNA: TGCAGCGTTGAAGAGGCAGGGGATGGCTACACCTTC.

This rearrangement joins TRBV5-6 to TRBJ2-2; D might be TRBD1 or TRBD2, each matching 6 bases. CDR3 length equals 16 residues. V was pared by 3 bases and J by 4 bases, with 16 bases between. Germline values: CDR1 SGHDT, CDR2 YYEEEE. The CDR3 DNA is TGTGCCAGCAGCTGGGGGGCCTGGGCGACCACCGGGGAGCTGTTTTTT. Translated: CASSWGAWATTGELFF.

This clonotype was recorded a few times. This chain connects TRBV6-6 to TRBJ2-7; no firm D call. Germline CDR1 and CDR2: MNHNY and SVGAGI (reference sequence). CDR3 length equals 12 residues. V was trimmed by 2 bases and J by 3 bases, leaving 5 bases between them. The CDR3 protein is CASSYGFYEQYF. In nucleotides, the CDR3 is TGTGCCAGCAGTTACGGTTTCTACGAGCAGTACTTC.

This clonotype was seen more than once but under ten times. The CDR3 loop reads CASSQDPGLGAYEQYF. The CDR3 nucleotides are TGCGCCAGCAGCCAGGATCCGGGCCTAGGGGCCTACGAGCAGTACTTC. V is TRBV4-1 and J is TRBJ2-7, with D perhaps TRBD1 (5 bases). The CDR3 contains 16 residues. Germline V gene sequence: CDR1 MGHRA, CDR2 YSYEKL. V was clipped by 3 bases and J by 2 bases, with 17 bases between them.

CDR3 bases: TGTGCCAGCAGATCGTGTTTCCAAGAGACCCAGTACTTC. Amino acids: CASRSCFQETQYF. This rearrangement joins TRBV27 to TRBJ2-5; D remains unclear. The CDR3 is 13 residues long. V lost 6 bases and J lost 1, with 9 bases in between. Germline CDR1 and CDR2: MNHEY and SMNVEV (reference sequence).

Many counts were recorded for this clonotype. The chain recombines TRBV7-8 with TRBJ2-7; D gene uncertain. V shed 5 bases and J shed 0 bases, with 14 bases lying between them. The CDR3 extends over 15 amino acids. The V gene's germline CDR1 is SGHVS and CDR2 FQNEAQ. The CDR3 here is CASSPDLARSYEQYF. The CDR3 DNA sequence: TGTGCCAGCAGCCCTGATTTGGCGCGCTCCTACGAGCAGTACTTC. The variable domain in full, with the rest retrieved from reference TRBV7-8 and TRBJ2-7, is GAGVSQSPRYKVAKRGQDVALRCDPISGHVSLFWYQQALGQGPEFLTYFQNEAQLDKSGLPSDRFFAERPEGSVSTLKIQRTQQEDSAVYLCASSPDLARSYEQYFGPGTRLTVT.

CDR3 in DNA: TGTGCCAGCAGCTCTTCTGCATCGAACACCGGGGAGCTGTTTTTT. Protein sequence: CASSSSASNTGELFF. The chain has TRBV7-6 and TRBJ2-2; D unresolved. The CDR3 has 15 amino acids. The germline CDR1 and CDR2 sequences are SGHVS and FNYEAQ. V was pared by 4 bases and J by 0 bases, with 9 bases between.